Below, one TCR beta chain is given with its context. The assay was immunoSEQ multiplex PCR, and TCRdb's table has in-frame clones only and misses some. The table has 110,000 or so clones, over 75% seen once. The sample comes from a study of blood T cell repertoires in COVID-19. Study-level information: Samples of COVID-19 (acute and convalescent) were obtained from the United States, Italy and Spain.

The V end lost 5 bases, the J end lost 6 bases, and 13 bases lay between the germline ends. Germline CDR1 SGHDN, CDR2 FVKESK. The CDR3 is 14 amino acids. The J gene is TRBJ2-2, the V gene TRBV14, with D possibly TRBD2 on 5 matching bases. Sequencing was carried out using peripheral blood. This clonotype was obtained from a man between 45 and 60 years old with acute or convalescent COVID-19. The CDR3 spells CASSSPDWPGELFF. CDR3 in DNA: TGTGCCAGCAGCTCTCCGGACTGGCCCGGGGAGCTGTTTTTT.